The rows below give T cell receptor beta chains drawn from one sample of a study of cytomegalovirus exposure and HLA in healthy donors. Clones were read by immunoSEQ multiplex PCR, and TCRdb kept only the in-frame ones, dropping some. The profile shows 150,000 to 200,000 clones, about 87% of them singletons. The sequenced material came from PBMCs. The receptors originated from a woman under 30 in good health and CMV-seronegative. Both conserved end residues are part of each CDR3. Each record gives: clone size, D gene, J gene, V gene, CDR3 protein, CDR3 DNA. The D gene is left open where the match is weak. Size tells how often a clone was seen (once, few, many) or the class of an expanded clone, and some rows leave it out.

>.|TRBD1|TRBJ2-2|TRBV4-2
CASSHSAGGVDTGELFF
TGTGCCAGCAGCCACAGCGCAGGGGGCGTTGACACCGGGGAGCTGTTTTTT
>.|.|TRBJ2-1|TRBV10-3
CAISGTVDNEQFF
TGTGCCATCAGTGGGACTGTCGACAATGAGCAGTTCTTC
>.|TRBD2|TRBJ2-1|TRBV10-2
CASSATSLSYNEQFF
TGCGCCAGCAGTGCGACTAGCCTTTCCTACAATGAGCAGTTCTTC
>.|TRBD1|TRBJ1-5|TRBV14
CASSQGQDRGRFVSWNQPQHF
TGTGCCAGCAGCCAAGGGCAGGACAGGGGGCGCTTTGTTTCCTGGAATCAGCCCCAGCATTTT
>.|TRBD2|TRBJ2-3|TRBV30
CAWNDGRVLDFTQYF
TGTGCCTGGAATGACGGGAGGGTGCTTGATTTTACGCAGTATTTT
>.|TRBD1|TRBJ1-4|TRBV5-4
CASSSGTDNEKLFF
TGTGCCAGCAGCTCCGGGACAGATAATGAAAAACTGTTTTTT
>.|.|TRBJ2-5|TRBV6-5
CASGRRGWGETQYF
TGTGCCAGCGGGAGACGGGGATGGGGAGAGACCCAGTACTTC
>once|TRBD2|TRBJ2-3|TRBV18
CASSPQASGGADTQYF
TGTGCCAGCTCACCACAGGCTAGCGGGGGGGCCGATACGCAGTATTTT
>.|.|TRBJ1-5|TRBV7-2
CASSRGMHQPQHF
TGTGCCAGCAGCCGGGGAATGCATCAGCCCCAGCATTTT
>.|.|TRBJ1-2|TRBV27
CASRKGAGYGYTF
TGTGCCAGCAGGAAAGGGGCTGGCTATGGCTACACCTTC
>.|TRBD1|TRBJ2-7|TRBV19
CASSVRDRAYEQYF
TGTGCCAGTAGTGTCCGGGACAGGGCCTACGAGCAGTACTTC
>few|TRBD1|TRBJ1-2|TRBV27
CAGSRGLIYGYTF
TGTGCCGGAAGTAGGGGGCTTATCTATGGCTACACCTTC
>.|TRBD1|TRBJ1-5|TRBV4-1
CASSRTGTGGFQPQHF
TGCGCCAGCAGCCGTACCGGGACAGGGGGCTTTCAGCCCCAGCATTTT
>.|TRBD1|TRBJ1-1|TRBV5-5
CASSLANGQVNTEAFF
TGTGCCAGCAGCTTGGCAAACGGACAGGTGAACACTGAAGCTTTCTTT
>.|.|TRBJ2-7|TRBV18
CASSPITETYEQYF
TGTGCCAGCTCACCAATTACTGAAACCTACGAGCAGTACTTC
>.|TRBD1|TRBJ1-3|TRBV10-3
CAINEHRGSGNTIYF
TGTGCCATCAATGAACACAGGGGCTCCGGAAACACCATATATTTT
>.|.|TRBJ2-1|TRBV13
CASSLPHSSYNEQFF
TGTGCCAGCAGCTTGCCCCACAGCTCCTACAATGAGCAGTTCTTC
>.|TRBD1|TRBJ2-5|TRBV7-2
CASSLDRSQGQETQYF
TGTGCCAGCAGCTTGGACAGGTCCCAGGGACAAGAGACCCAGTACTTC
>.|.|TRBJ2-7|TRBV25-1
CASSEYYEQYF
TGTGCCAGCAGTGAGTACTACGAGCAGTACTTC
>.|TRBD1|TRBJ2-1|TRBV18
CASSAPVGTGDFGEQFF
TGTGCCAGCTCAGCTCCTGTGGGGACAGGGGATTTCGGTGAGCAGTTCTTC
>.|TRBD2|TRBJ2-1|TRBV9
CASSPTPLAGGVVEQFF
TGTGCCAGCAGCCCCACCCCATTAGCGGGAGGGGTGGTTGAGCAGTTCTTC
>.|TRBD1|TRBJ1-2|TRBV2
CAGRGDRSNYGYTF
TGTGCCGGGAGGGGGGACAGGTCTAACTATGGCTACACCTTC
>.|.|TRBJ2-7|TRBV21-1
CASSKRGQGAVEQYF
TGTGCCAGCAGCAAAAGAGGACAGGGGGCAGTCGAGCAGTACTTC
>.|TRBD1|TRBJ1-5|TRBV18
CASSPPGQGGGSNQPQHF
TGTGCCAGCTCACCCCCGGGACAGGGAGGAGGGAGCAATCAGCCCCAGCATTTT
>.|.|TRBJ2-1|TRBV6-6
CASRRGGASAYNEQFF
TGTGCCAGCAGACGGGGTGGGGCTAGCGCCTACAATGAGCAGTTCTTC
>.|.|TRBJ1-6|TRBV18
CASSPSRGTRNSPLHF
TGTGCCAGCTCACCTAGCCGGGGAACACGGAATTCACCCCTCCACTTT
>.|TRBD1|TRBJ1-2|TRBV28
CASTRTGRGGYTF
TGTGCCAGCACCCGGACAGGGCGGGGGGGCTACACCTTC
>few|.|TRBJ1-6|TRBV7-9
CASSPNNSPLHF
TGTGCCAGCAGCCCCAATAATTCACCCCTCCACTTT
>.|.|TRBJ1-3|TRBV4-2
CASSQELGSSGNTIYF
TGTGCCAGCAGCCAAGAACTCGGGAGCTCTGGAAACACCATATATTTT
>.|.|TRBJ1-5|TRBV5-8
CASSLGQTLVGSNQPQHF
TGTGCCAGCAGCTTGGGACAGACCCTTGTTGGGAGCAATCAGCCCCAGCATTTT
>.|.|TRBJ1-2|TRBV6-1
CASSEEGANYGYTF
TGTGCCAGCAGTGAGGAGGGCGCTAACTATGGCTACACCTTC
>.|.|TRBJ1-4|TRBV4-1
CASSQERDTRNEKLFF
TGCGCCAGCAGCCAAGAGAGGGACACTCGAAATGAAAAACTGTTTTTT
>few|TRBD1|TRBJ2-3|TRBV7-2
CASSSRQGRNTQYF
TGTGCCAGCAGCTCCCGACAGGGGAGAAATACGCAGTATTTT
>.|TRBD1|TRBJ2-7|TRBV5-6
CASSIKQGWGYEQSF
TGTGCCAGCAGCATTAAACAGGGGTGGGGCTACGAGCAGTCCTTC
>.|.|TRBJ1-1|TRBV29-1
CSVRSFALEAFF
TGCAGCGTGAGGTCCTTTGCCCTTGAAGCTTTCTTT
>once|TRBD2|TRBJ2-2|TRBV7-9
CASSLGGTSALGELFF
TGTGCCAGCAGCTTAGGAGGGACTAGCGCCCTGGGGGAGCTGTTTTTT
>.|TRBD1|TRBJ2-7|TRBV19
CASSSLRTGMGNEQYF
TGTGCCAGTAGTTCCCTGCGGACAGGGATGGGCAACGAGCAGTACTTC
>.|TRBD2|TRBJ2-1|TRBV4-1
CASSQGLAAYNEQFF
TGCGCCAGCAGCCAGGGACTAGCGGCGTACAATGAGCAGTTCTTC
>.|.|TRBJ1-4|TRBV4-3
CASSQEGRATNEKLFF
TGCGCCAGCAGCCAAGAGGGCAGGGCAACTAATGAAAAACTGTTTTTT
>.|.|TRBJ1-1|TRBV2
CASSPKPEGLNTEAFF
TGTGCCAGCAGCCCTAAACCAGAGGGTCTGAACACTGAAGCTTTCTTT
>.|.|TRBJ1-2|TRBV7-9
CASSSPGRAPYGYTF
TGTGCCAGCAGCTCCCCGGGCAGGGCCCCGTATGGCTACACCTTC
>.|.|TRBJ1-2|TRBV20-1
CSARDRTVGTF
TGCAGTGCTAGAGATAGGACAGTCGGCACCTTC
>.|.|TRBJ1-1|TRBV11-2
CASFTSGTEAFF
TGTGCCAGCTTCACATCGGGCACTGAAGCTTTCTTT
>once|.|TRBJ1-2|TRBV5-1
CASSSDREDYGYTF
TGCGCCAGCAGCTCCGATAGGGAGGACTATGGCTACACCTTC
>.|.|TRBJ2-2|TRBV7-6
CASSFGQNTGELFF
TGTGCCAGCAGCTTCGGACAGAACACCGGGGAGCTGTTTTTT
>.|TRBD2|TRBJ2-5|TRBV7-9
CASSLTSGKETQYF
TGTGCCAGCAGCCTGACTAGCGGAAAAGAGACCCAGTACTTC
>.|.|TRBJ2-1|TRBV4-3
CASSAYRDYHEQFF
TGCGCCAGCAGCGCATACAGGGACTACCATGAGCAGTTCTTC
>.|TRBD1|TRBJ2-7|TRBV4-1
CASSPLPGTGDEQYF
TGCGCCAGCAGCCCTTTACCCGGGACAGGGGACGAGCAGTACTTC
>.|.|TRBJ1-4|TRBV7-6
CASSLLEESTNEKLFF
TGTGCCAGCAGCCTCTTGGAGGAGAGCACTAATGAAAAACTGTTTTTT
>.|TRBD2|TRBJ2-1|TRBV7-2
CASSKMSPAGGHINEQFF
TGTGCCAGCAGCAAAATGTCCCCGGCGGGAGGCCATATTAATGAGCAGTTCTTC
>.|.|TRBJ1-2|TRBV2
CASRRDLSGYTF
TGTGCCAGCAGGAGGGATCTGAGCGGCTACACCTTC
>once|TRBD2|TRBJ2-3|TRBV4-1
CASSQGASGRFTDTQYF
TGCGCCAGCAGCCAAGGGGCCAGCGGGAGATTCACAGATACGCAGTATTTT
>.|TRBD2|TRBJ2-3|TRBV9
CASSVGAGGLTDTQYF
TGTGCCAGCAGCGTAGGGGCGGGGGGGCTCACAGATACGCAGTATTTT
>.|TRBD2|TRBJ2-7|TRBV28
CASIRGGTGHEQYF
TGTGCCAGCATCCGGGGGGGTACCGGCCACGAGCAGTACTTC
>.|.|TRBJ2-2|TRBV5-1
CASSLVGGAGNTGELFF
TGCGCCAGCAGCTTGGTTGGGGGGGCCGGGAACACCGGGGAGCTGTTTTTT
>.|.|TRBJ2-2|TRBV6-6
CASSHPSGLSPGELFF
TGTGCCAGCAGCCACCCCAGCGGCCTATCACCCGGGGAGCTGTTTTTT
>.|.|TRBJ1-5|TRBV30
CAWSSLTTNQPQHF
TGTGCCTGGAGTAGCTTGACTACCAATCAGCCCCAGCATTTT
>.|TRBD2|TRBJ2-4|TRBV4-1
CASSQEAGTNVYF
TGCGCCAGCAGCCAAGAAGCAGGGACTAACGTGTACTTC
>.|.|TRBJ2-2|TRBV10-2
CASTDRVTGELFF
TGCGCCAGCACAGACCGGGTCACCGGGGAGCTGTTTTTT